Listed below are T cell receptor beta chains from one sample, sequenced in a study of T cells after yellow fever vaccination. TCRdb processed the 5' RACE reads anew with MiXCR; each CDR3 protein has one entry. In the table there are some 250,000 distinct CDR3 sequences, around 3.5% of which are singletons. This specimen was PBMCs, taken 15 days after the yellow fever booster vaccination. The receptors were gathered from a man younger than 30 who received the YFV17D yellow fever vaccine. Both conserved end residues are part of each CDR3. D genes are given only for firm matches. Size is stated for part of the rows, as once, few or many counts, or as a class when the clone is expanded.

>TRBV28|TRBJ2-7|NA|many
TGTGCCAGCAGTTTACCCCTCTCCTACGAGCAGTACTTC
CASSLPLSYEQYF
>TRBV29-1|TRBJ2-3|TRBD1|many
TGCAGCGTCGAGGGGACAGGGGGAGATACGCAGTATTTT
CSVEGTGGDTQYF
>TRBV7-2|TRBJ1-3|NA|many
TGTGCCAGCAGCCCTATGGAACATGCGGGAAACACCATATATTTT
CASSPMEHAGNTIYF
>TRBV10-3|TRBJ2-1|NA|many
TGTGCCATCAGTGAAGCCCGGGATGAGCAGTTCTTC
CAISEARDEQFF
>TRBV7-3|TRBJ1-5|TRBD1|many
TGTGCCAGCAGCGCCAACAGGGGACCAGATTCTCATCAGCCCCAGCATTTT
CASSANRGPDSHQPQHF
>TRBV5-1|TRBJ2-3|NA|many
TGCGCCAGCACGGATGGGGATACGCAGTATTTT
CASTDGDTQYF
>TRBV12-3/TRBV12-4|TRBJ2-2|NA|many
TGTGCCAGCAGCTCAGGCGGTACCGGGGAGCTGTTTTTT
CASSSGGTGELFF
>TRBV24-1|TRBJ2-5|TRBD1|many
TGTGCCACCAGTGATACCCGGGCAGGGGGCATGGAGACCCAGTACTTC
CATSDTRAGGMETQYF
>TRBV29-1|TRBJ2-1|TRBD1|many
TGCAGCGTCGTCCGGGACAGGGTCAATGAGCAGTTCTTC
CSVVRDRVNEQFF
>TRBV27|TRBJ1-2|NA|many
TGTGCCAGCAGTTTAAACGACGGACAGTATGGCTACACCTTC
CASSLNDGQYGYTF
>TRBV30|TRBJ1-6|TRBD1|many
TGTGCCTTCTTACCGGGACAGGGGGCGGATTCACCCCTCCACTTT
CAFLPGQGADSPLHF
>TRBV20-1|TRBJ2-2|TRBD2|many
TGCAGTGCTTCTAGCGGGGGAAACACCGGGGAGCTGTTTTTT
CSASSGGNTGELFF
>TRBV6-5|TRBJ1-1|NA|many
TGTGCCAGCAGTTATAGCCTCCCGGGGACCACTGAAGCTTTCTTT
CASSYSLPGTTEAFF
>TRBV28|TRBJ1-5|NA|NA
TGTGCCAGCAGTAGAAGGCAGCCCCTTTCTAATCAGACCCAGAATTTT
CASSRRQPLSNQTQNF
>TRBV29-1|TRBJ2-7|NA|many
TGCAGCGTTGAAGTGCAGGGTTTCGAGCAGTACTTC
CSVEVQGFEQYF
>TRBV12-3/TRBV12-4|TRBJ2-7|TRBD2|many
TGTGCCAGCAGTTTTAGGCTAGCGGGGGGTTCGCCCTACGAGCAGTACTTC
CASSFRLAGGSPYEQYF
>TRBV4-1|TRBJ1-4|TRBD1|few
TGCGCCAGTCAGGACAGGGGGGGTTCTGAAAAACTGTTTTTT
CASQDRGGSEKLFF
>TRBV20-1|TRBJ1-4|TRBD1|many
TGCGGGCTACAGGGGTTCGTGAGTGAAAAACTGTTTTTT
CGLQGFVSEKLFF
>TRBV5-1|TRBJ2-5|NA|NA
TGCGCCAGCAGCCGGTGGGGACAAGAGACCCAGTACTTC
CASSRWGQETQYF
>TRBV2|TRBJ2-1|TRBD2|many
TGTGCCAGCAGTGAAGAGGGACTAGCGGGGTTGGGACAGTTCTTC
CASSEEGLAGLGQFF
>TRBV20-1|TRBJ2-1|TRBD2|few
TGCAGTGCTCCCCCGAGTACGGGACTAGCGCTTACTGGTGAGCAGTTCTTC
CSAPPSTGLALTGEQFF
>TRBV7-2|TRBJ1-2|NA|many
TGTGCCAGCAGCTTAGGGTTCCCAGCGGGAGGCTACACCTTC
CASSLGFPAGGYTF
>TRBV5-1|TRBJ2-2|NA|few
TGCGCCAGCAGCCCCCAGGGCCCGAACACCGGGGAGCTGTTTTTT
CASSPQGPNTGELFF
>TRBV5-4|TRBJ2-2|NA|many
TGTGCCAGCAGCTCCGAAGTGGCCGTCACCGGGGAGCTGTTTTTT
CASSSEVAVTGELFF
>TRBV5-6|TRBJ1-6|NA|many
TGTGCCAGCAGCCTACAAACAGGCGGCAATTCACCCCTCCACTTT
CASSLQTGGNSPLHF
>TRBV7-2|TRBJ2-2|TRBD2|many
TGTGCCAGCAGCGCGAGCGGGGGGGCCTCAGGGGAGCTGTTTTTT
CASSASGGASGELFF
>TRBV4-3|TRBJ2-3|TRBD2|NA
TGCGCCAGCGCAGCCAAGATAGTAGATGGGACTAGCGGTTACACAGATACGCAGTATTTT
CASAAKIVDGTSGYTDTQYF
>TRBV6-2/TRBV6-3|TRBJ1-2|NA|many
TGTGCCAGCAGTTACTCGACGTCGGGGGCACGATATGGCTACACCTTC
CASSYSTSGARYGYTF
>TRBV2|TRBJ1-2|TRBD1|many
TGTGCCAGCAGTGAATTGGGACAGGGGGCATCTAACTATGGCTACACCTTC
CASSELGQGASNYGYTF
>TRBV15|TRBJ1-1|NA|many
TGTGCCACCGGGGAAAGGGCTGAAGCTTTCTTT
CATGERAEAFF
>TRBV2|TRBJ1-2|NA|many
TGTGCCAGCAGTTCGACAGGTGCGGGCTACACCTTC
CASSSTGAGYTF
>TRBV24-1|TRBJ2-3|NA|many
TGTGCCACCAGTGATTTCTCGGGGCCATCAGATACGCAGTATTTT
CATSDFSGPSDTQYF
>TRBV5-1|TRBJ1-2|NA|many
TGCGCCAGCAGCTTGGAGGGGAGAGAGGGCTACACCTTC
CASSLEGREGYTF
>TRBV7-2|TRBJ2-5|TRBD2|many
TGTGCCAGCAGCCCACCGGCGGGGGGGGCTCAAGAGACCCAGTACTTC
CASSPPAGGAQETQYF
>TRBV20-1|TRBJ1-2|TRBD1|many
TGCAGTGCTAGGGTGACAGGGAAGGAGGGCTACACCTTC
CSARVTGKEGYTF
>TRBV7-2|TRBJ1-6|NA|many
TGTGCCAGCACCCTAGGAGCGGGTTTAAATTCACCCCTCCACTTT
CASTLGAGLNSPLHF
>TRBV11-2|TRBJ2-2|NA|NA
TGTGCCAGCAGCAGACAGAGGACAAGTAGGGAGCTGTTTTTT
CASSRQRTSRELFF
>TRBV10-3|TRBJ2-1|TRBD2|NA
TGTGCCATCAAATGGGCCCCGGCGGGGGACAATGAGCAGTTCTTC
CAIKWAPAGDNEQFF
>TRBV5-1|TRBJ2-1|TRBD2|many
TGCGCCAGCAGCTTACTAGCGGGGGGGTTTGAGCAGTTCTTC
CASSLLAGGFEQFF
>TRBV5-4|TRBJ2-2|TRBD1|many
TGTGCCAGCAGCCCCGGTCAGGGGGCGGTCACCGGGGAGCTGTTTTTT
CASSPGQGAVTGELFF